The clone carrying this TCR beta chain was seen many times. The record originates from a study of T cells in Graves' hyperthyroidism and ophthalmopathy. The CDR3 runs 12 residues. Trimming removed 6 bases from V and 15 bases from J, with 15 bases in between. Amplification of TCR beta CDR3 regions used RNA as the template. First-round RT-PCR of the TCR CDR3 relied on the HTBI primer set. One entry per CDR3 protein, called by TCRdb with MiXCR from the multiplex PCR reads. In the table there are some 570,000 distinct CDR3 sequences, 12% to 15% of which are singletons. The sequencing input was blood. The TCR originated in a woman aged 18-29 years with Graves' ophthalmopathy. This sequence joins TRBV12-3 or TRBV12-4 and TRBJ1-6; no clear D. The CDR3 is CASSDRESILHF. The CDR3 DNA sequence: TGTGCCAGCAGCGACCGGGAAAGCATCCTCCACTTT.